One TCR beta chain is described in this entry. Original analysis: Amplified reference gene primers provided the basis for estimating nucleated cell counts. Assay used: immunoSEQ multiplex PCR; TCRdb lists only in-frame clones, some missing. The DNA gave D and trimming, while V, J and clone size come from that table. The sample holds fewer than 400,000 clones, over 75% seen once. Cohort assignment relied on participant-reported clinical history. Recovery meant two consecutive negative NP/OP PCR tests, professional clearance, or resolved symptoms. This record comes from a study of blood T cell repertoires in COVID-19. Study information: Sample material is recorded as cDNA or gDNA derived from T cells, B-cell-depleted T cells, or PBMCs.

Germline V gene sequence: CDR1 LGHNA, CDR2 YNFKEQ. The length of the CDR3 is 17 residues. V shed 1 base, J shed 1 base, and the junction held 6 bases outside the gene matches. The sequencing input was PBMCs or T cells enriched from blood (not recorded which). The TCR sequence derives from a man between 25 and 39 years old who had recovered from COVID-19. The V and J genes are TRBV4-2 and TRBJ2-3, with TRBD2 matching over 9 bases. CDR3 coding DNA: TGTGCCAGCAGCCAAGTGATAGCGGGAGCGGGCACAGATACGCAGTATTTT. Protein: CASSQVIAGAGTDTQYF.